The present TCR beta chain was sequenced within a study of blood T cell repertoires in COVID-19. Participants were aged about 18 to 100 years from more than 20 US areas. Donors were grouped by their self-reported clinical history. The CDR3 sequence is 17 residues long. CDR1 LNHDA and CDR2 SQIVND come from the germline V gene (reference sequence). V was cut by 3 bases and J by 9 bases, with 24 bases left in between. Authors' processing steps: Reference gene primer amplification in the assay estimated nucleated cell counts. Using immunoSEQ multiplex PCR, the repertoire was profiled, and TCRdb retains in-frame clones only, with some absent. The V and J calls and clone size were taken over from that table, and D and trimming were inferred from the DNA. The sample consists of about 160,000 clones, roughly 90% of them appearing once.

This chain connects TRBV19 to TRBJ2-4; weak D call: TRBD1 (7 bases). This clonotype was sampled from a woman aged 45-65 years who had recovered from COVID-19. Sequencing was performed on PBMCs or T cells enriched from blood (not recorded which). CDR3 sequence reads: CASSMITNRGGMGIQYF. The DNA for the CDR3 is TGTGCCAGTAGTATGATAACAAACAGGGGCGGGATGGGCATTCAGTACTTC.